This T cell receptor (beta chain) was identified in a study of shared clonotypes between healthy human individuals. Turning to the study itself: Three CD4 naive, three CD4 memory, two CD8 naive and one CD8 memory plate were used per donor.

Deep was the level at which the assay was run. TCRdb's table, derived via immunoSEQ multiplex PCR, lists solely in-frame clones and lacks some. The sample yields roughly 2.1 million clones, 85% to 95% seen once. CD45RO negativity and positive selection for CCR7 defined naive CD8 cells, a population that excluded terminally differentiated effector memory CD45RA+ cells. To note about this clone: Its matching antigen is unknown.

General study points: Sequencing depth was expected to affect clonotype sharing among donors. Despite large depth, sorted-subset datasets appeared incompletely sequenced.

The sequenced sample was naive CD8+ T cells from PBMCs. This sequence was found in a man younger than 30 in good health. Some clones in this sample may be carry-over from other donors' samples.

This CDR3 is CASRGGEEETQYF. The CDR3 DNA sequence: TGTGCCAGCAGGGGGGGGGAAGAAGAGACCCAGTACTTC. This chain links TRBV27 with TRBJ2-5; 7 nucleotides agree with TRBD2. Germline CDR1 is MNHEY and CDR2 is SMNVEV (reference sequence). Trimming at V came to 6 bases and at J to 3 bases, leaving 4 bases not matched to a gene. The CDR3 contains 13 residues.